The 10 T cell receptor beta chains given below trace back to one sample, sequenced in a study of T cells in women clearing cervical HPV infection. TCRdb's table, derived via immunoSEQ multiplex PCR, lists solely in-frame clones and lacks some. The record lists some 30,000 clones, of which the ten most abundant hold 6% to 7%. The material sequenced was blood buffy coat. These receptors were taken from a woman aged 18-70 years with a cervical HPV16 infection that either progressed to CIN3+ or cleared (not recorded which).

As concerns this clone: The junction shows a germline mismatch at one end, possibly a read error. The sequenced fragment ends 3 residues before the CDR3 boundary, so the rest is inferred from the germline J gene. The chain combines TRBV4-1 with TRBJ2-7; no reliable D call. CDR3 size: 13 residues. Looked up from germline, CDR1 is MGHRA and CDR2 is YSYEKL. Here the CDR3 reads CTSSLISSYEQYF. Partial CDR3 DNA: TGCACCAGCAGCCTAATTTCTTCCTACGAG.

About this clone itself: The missing CDR3 end, 3 residues past where the read stops, is filled in from the germline J gene. The rearrangement links TRBV6-2 or TRBV6-3 to TRBJ2-7; maybe TRBD2 (5 bases). Germline V gives CDR1 MNHEY, CDR2 SVGEGT. This CDR3 has 14 residues. V was cut by 6 bases and J by 5 bases, with 17 bases left in between. This CDR3 reads CASSDSDSYNEQYF. The covered CDR3 bases are TGTGCCAGCAGCGATAGCGACTCCTACAACGAG.

With regard to this clone: The read terminates 3 residues before the CDR3 end, so the remaining end is supplied by the germline J gene. The J gene is TRBJ2-2, the V gene TRBV5-1; 7 bases map to TRBD1. The V segment lost 4 bases and the J segment 9 bases; nucleotides outside the gene matches: 9. CDR1 and CDR2 from the germline V gene are SGHRS and YFSETQ. The CDR3 runs to 14 residues. The DNA read from the CDR3 is TGCGCCAGCAGCCTCGGACAGGCAAAAAGGGAG. It translates to CASSLGQAKRE. From start to end, the CDR3 is CASSLGQAKRELFF.

As regards this clone: The CDR3 end falls 3 residues outside the read, so it is completed with the germline J gene. This sequence joins TRBV19 and TRBJ1-2, with D possibly matching TRBD1 (6 bases). The CDR3 spans 13 residues. Germline V CDR1 and CDR2: LNHDA, SQIVND (reference sequence). Partial CDR3 DNA: TGTGCCAGTAGTATGGAGGGGGTGGTGGGC. It is translated as CASSMEGVVG. The complete CDR3 protein is CASSMEGVVGYTF.

This clone is classed as medium-sized by frequency. The read comes to an end 3 residues before the CDR3 does, leaving the germline J gene to fill in the end. The chain combines TRBV28 with TRBJ1-2, with 10 bases fitting TRBD1. Unmatched junction bases numbered 7, after V lost 4 bases and J lost 5 bases. CDR3 size: 15 residues. Germline lookup yields CDR1 MDHEN and CDR2 SYDVKM. CDR3 DNA, as far as it was read: TGTGCCAGCAGTTCCGAGACAGGGGGCCGTTATGGC. The encoded protein is CASSSETGGRYG. The whole CDR3 protein reads CASSSETGGRYGYTF.

As to this clone: One junction end disagrees with the germline gene, perhaps due to a read error. The CDR3 bases that were read are TGCGCCAGCAGCCAAGAAACTCGCTACGAG. Its translation: CASSQETRYE. The entire CDR3 reads CASSQETRYEQYF. J is TRBJ2-7 and V is TRBV4-2; D gene ambiguous. The read stops 3 residues short of the end of the CDR3; the missing end is completed from the germline J gene. Germline V gene sequence: CDR1 LGHNA, CDR2 YNFKEQ. The CDR3 is 13 residues long.

Points on this clone: Sequencing ends 3 residues short of the CDR3 end; the germline J gene provides the rest. The chain has TRBV30 and TRBJ2-4, with D tentatively TRBD2 (6 bases). This CDR3 region has 11 residues. Germline CDR1 is GTSNPN and CDR2 is SVGIG (reference sequence). The covered CDR3 bases are TGTGCCTGGAGTGCAGGAGGGGTT. Protein product: CAWSAGGV. In full, the CDR3 is CAWSAGGVQYF.

Worth noting for this clone: One end of the junction is discordant with germline, which a read error may explain. Read coverage stops 3 residues before the CDR3 terminus; the germline J gene supplies the remainder. The genes are TRBV7-9 and TRBJ2-2, with D possibly TRBD1 on 7 matching bases. Germline assignment: CDR1 SEHNR and CDR2 FQNEAQ (reference sequence). The CDR3 spans 15 residues. CDR3 bases read: TGTTCCAGCAGCTTAGGCAGGGGGGTTCACGAAAAG. Protein sequence: CSSSLGRGVHEK. Given in full, the CDR3 is CSSSLGRGVHEKLFF.

On this clone itself: Read coverage stops 3 residues before the CDR3 terminus; the germline J gene supplies the remainder. The chain is built from TRBV7-1 and TRBJ2-7, with D tentatively TRBD2 (9 bases). TRBV7-1 is marked as an open reading frame, function uncertain. Between the trimmed V and J ends, which lost 3 bases and 3 bases, there was a span of 30 bases. CDR3 length: 20 amino acids. The sequenced CDR3 bases are TGTGCCAGCAGCTCGTCCGGTCGGACAGGGAATAGCGGGAGTCTCTACGAG. It yields the protein CASSSSGRTGNSGSLYE. The CDR3 as a whole reads CASSSSGRTGNSGSLYEQYF.

As for this clone: The read ends 3 residues early relative to the CDR3; the germline J gene fills the gap. The chain joins TRBV11-2 to TRBJ2-7, with D unclear. Germline CDR1 SGHAT, CDR2 FQNNGV. Deletions cut 3 bases from V and 3 bases from J, with 6 bases between. This CDR3 has 12 residues. The CDR3 sequence is CASSFTFYEQYF. The part of the CDR3 DNA that was read is TGTGCCAGCAGCTTTACATTCTACGAG. Supplemented by reference TRBV11-2 and TRBJ2-7, the full variable domain reads EAGVAQSPRYKIIEKRQSVAFWCNPISGHATLYWYQQILGQGPKLLIQFQNNGVVDDSQLPKDRFSAERLKGVDSTLKIQPAKLEDSAVYLCASSFTFYEQYFGPGTRLTVT.